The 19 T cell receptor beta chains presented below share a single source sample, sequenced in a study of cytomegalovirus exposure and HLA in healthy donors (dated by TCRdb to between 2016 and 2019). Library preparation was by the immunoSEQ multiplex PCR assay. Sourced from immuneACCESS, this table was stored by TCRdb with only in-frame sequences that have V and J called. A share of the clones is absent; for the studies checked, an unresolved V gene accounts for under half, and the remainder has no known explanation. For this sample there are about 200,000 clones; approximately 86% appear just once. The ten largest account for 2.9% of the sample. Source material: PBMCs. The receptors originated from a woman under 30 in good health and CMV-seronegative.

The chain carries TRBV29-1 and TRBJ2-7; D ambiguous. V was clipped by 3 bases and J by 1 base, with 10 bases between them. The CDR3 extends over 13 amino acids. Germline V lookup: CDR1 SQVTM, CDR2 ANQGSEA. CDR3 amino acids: CSVESSESYEQYF. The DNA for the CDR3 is TGCAGCGTTGAGTCGTCAGAATCCTACGAGCAGTACTTC.

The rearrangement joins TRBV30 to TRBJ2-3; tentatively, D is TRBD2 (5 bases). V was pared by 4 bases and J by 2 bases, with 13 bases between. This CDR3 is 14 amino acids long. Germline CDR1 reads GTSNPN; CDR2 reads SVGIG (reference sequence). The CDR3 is CAWNLGRDTDTQYF. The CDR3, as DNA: TGTGCCTGGAACTTAGGACGGGACACAGATACGCAGTATTTT.

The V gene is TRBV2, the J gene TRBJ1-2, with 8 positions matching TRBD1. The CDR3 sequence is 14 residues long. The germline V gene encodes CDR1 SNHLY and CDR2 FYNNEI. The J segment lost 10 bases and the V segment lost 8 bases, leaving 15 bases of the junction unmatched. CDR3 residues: CASLLPGQAYTYTF. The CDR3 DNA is TGTGCCAGCCTATTACCGGGACAGGCCTATACCTACACCTTC.

The CDR3 loop is CASSRLGSTDTQYF. CDR3 bases: TGTGCCAGCAGCCGTCTAGGTAGCACAGATACGCAGTATTTT. V and J are TRBV7-3 and TRBJ2-3; D is ambiguous. The V gene lost 5 bases and the J gene lost 0 bases, with 9 bases spanning the gap. Germline CDR1 and CDR2: SGHTA and FQGTGA. The length of the CDR3 is 14 residues.

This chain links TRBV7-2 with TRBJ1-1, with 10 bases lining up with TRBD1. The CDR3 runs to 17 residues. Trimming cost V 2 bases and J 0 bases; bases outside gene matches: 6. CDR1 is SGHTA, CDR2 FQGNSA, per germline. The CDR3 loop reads CASSLRTGGTVNTEAFF. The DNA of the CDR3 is TGTGCCAGCAGCTTACGGACAGGGGGTACAGTGAACACTGAAGCTTTCTTT. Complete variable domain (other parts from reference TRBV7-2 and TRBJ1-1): GAGVSQSPSNKVTEKGKDVELRCDPISGHTALYWYRQSLGQGLEFLIYFQGNSAPDKSGLPSDRFSAERTGGSVSTLTIQRTQQEDSAVYLCASSLRTGGTVNTEAFFGQGTRLTVV.

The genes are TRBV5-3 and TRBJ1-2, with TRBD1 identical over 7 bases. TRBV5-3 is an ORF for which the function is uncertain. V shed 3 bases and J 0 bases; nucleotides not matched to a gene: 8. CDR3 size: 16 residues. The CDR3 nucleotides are TGTGCCAGAAGCTCTGTGGGCCAGGGGGCTAACTATGGCTACACCTTC. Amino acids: CARSSVGQGANYGYTF.

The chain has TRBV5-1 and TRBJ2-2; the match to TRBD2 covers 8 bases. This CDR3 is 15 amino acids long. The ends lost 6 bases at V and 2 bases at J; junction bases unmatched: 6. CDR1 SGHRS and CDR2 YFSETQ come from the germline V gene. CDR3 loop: CASTPSGGNTGELFF. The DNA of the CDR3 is TGCGCCAGCACACCAAGCGGGGGTAACACCGGGGAGCTGTTTTTT.

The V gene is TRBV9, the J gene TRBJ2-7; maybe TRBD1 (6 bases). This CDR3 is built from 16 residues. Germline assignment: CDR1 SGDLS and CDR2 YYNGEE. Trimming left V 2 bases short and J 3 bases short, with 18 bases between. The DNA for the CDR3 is TGTGCCAGCAGCGTGGGTGGGACACTGACGGTCTACGAGCAGTACTTC. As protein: CASSVGGTLTVYEQYF.

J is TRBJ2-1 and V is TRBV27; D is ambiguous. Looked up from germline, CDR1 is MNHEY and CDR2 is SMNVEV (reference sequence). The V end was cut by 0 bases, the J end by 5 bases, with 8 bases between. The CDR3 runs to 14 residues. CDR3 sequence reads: CASSLSFEHNEQFF. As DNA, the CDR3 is TGTGCCAGCAGTTTATCTTTTGAGCACAATGAGCAGTTCTTC.

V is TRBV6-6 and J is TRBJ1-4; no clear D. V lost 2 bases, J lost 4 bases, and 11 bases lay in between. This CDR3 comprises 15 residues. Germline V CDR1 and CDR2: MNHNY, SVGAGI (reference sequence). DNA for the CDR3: TGTGCCAGCAGTTACCTGGCAGGCCTTAATGAAAAACTGTTTTTT. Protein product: CASSYLAGLNEKLFF.

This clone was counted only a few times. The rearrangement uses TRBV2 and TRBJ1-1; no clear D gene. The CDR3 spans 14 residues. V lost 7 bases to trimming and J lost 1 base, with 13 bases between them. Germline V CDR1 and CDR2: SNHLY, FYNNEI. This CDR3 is CASTRNMRNTEAFF. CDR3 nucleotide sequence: TGTGCCAGCACTAGGAACATGCGGAACACTGAAGCTTTCTTT.

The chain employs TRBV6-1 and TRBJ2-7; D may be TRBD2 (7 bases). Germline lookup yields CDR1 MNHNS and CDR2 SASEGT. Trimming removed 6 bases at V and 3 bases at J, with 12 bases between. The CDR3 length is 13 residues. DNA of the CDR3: TGTGCCAGCAGGGCGGGGGCTGACTACGAGCAGTACTTC. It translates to CASRAGADYEQYF.

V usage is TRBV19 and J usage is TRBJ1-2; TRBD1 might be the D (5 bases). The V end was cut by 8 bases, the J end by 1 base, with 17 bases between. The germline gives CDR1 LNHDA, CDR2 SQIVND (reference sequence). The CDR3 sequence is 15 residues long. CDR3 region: CASVPVPGRNYGYTF. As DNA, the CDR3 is TGTGCCAGTGTTCCCGTTCCAGGGCGTAACTATGGCTACACCTTC.

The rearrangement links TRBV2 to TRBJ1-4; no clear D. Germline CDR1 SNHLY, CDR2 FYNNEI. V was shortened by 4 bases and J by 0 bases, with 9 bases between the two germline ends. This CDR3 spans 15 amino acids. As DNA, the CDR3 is TGTGCCAGCAGTGGCGGGCACCCAACTAATGAAAAACTGTTTTTT. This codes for CASSGGHPTNEKLFF.

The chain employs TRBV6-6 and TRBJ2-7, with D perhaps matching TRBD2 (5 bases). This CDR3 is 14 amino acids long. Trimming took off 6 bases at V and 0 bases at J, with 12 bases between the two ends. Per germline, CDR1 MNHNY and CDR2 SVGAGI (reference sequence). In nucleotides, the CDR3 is TGTGCCAGCAGACCGGGAATGAGCTCCTACGAGCAGTACTTC. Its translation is CASRPGMSSYEQYF.

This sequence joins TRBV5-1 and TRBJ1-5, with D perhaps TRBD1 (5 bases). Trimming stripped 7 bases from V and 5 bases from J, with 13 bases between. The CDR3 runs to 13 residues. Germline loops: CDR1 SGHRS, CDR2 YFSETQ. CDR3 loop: CASSAWGDQPQHF. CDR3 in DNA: TGCGCCAGCTCTGCCTGGGGGGATCAGCCCCAGCATTTT.

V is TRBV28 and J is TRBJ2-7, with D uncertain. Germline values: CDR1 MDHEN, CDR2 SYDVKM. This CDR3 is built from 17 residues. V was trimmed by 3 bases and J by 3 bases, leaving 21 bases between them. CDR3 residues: CASSFRHGSSVNYEQYF. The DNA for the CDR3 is TGTGCCAGCAGTTTCCGACATGGTTCCTCAGTGAACTACGAGCAGTACTTC. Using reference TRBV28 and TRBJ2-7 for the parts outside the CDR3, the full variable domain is DVKVTQSSRYLVKRTGEKVFLECVQDMDHENMFWYRQDPGLGLRLIYFSYDVKMKEKGDIPEGYSVSREKKERFSLILESASTNQTSMYLCASSFRHGSSVNYEQYFGPGTRLTVT.

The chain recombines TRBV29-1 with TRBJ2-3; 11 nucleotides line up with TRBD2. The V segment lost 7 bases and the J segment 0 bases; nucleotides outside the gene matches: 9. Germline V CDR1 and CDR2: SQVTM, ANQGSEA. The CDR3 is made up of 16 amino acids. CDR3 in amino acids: CSAGGTSGFSTDTQYF. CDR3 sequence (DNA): TGCAGCGCAGGAGGGACTAGCGGCTTTAGCACAGATACGCAGTATTTT.

The chain's CDR3 is CASSQGTLFYEQYF. The CDR3 DNA follows: TGTGCCAGCAGCCAGGGGACACTCTTTTACGAGCAGTACTTC. The chain carries TRBV5-6 and TRBJ2-7, with D tentatively TRBD1 (6 bases). Germline V CDR1 and CDR2: SGHDT, YYEEEE. The CDR3 sequence is 14 residues long. V dropped 4 bases and J dropped 4 bases, with 15 bases sitting between them.